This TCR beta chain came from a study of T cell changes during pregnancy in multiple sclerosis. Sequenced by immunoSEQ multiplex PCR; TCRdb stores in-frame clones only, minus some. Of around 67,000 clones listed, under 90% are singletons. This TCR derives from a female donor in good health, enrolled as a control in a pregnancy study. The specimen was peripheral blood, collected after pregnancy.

This CDR3 is CASSLAGTSGGPVIQYF. CDR3 coding DNA: TGTGCCAGCAGCTTGGCCGGGACTAGCGGGGGCCCGGTCATTCAGTACTTC. The chain combines TRBV13 with TRBJ2-4; 14 nucleotides line up with TRBD2. CDR1 is PRHDT, CDR2 FYEKMQ, per germline (reference sequence). V dropped 3 bases and J dropped 9; count of bases not matched to a gene: 10. The CDR3 is 17 residues long. The whole variable domain, remainder taken from reference TRBV13 and TRBJ2-4, is AAGVIQSPRHLIKEKRETATLKCYPIPRHDTVYWYQQGPGQDPQFLISFYEKMQSDKGSIPDRFSAQQFSDYHSELNMSSLELGDSALYFCASSLAGTSGGPVIQYFGAGTRLSVL.